The rows below give T cell receptor beta chains drawn from one sample of a study of T-cell memory formation after mild COVID-19. TCRdb re-called the 5' RACE reads through MiXCR, storing one row per CDR3 protein. The data contain fewer than 200,000 distinct CDR3 sequences, 15% to 20% of them singletons. Material for sequencing was PBMCs or a T cell subset sorted from them (not recorded which). These receptor sequences come from a man aged 18 to 29 who had mild COVID-19 (a few samples of this study predate the infection). Cell type and time point are not known. The conserved cysteine and the conserved F or W are not part of the CDR3 here. Each record gives: CDR3 length, V gene, J gene, CDR3 protein.

>14|TRBV5-1|TRBJ1-6
ASSPLWTGSNSPLH
>14|TRBV7-9|TRBJ2-3
ASSHPAGGSTDTQY
>13|TRBV6-6|TRBJ2-3
ASSYGQGSTDTQY
>12|TRBV27|TRBJ1-6
ASMPRTAGSPLH
>15|TRBV7-2|TRBJ1-5
ASSSRTGKYSNQPQH
>11|TRBV2|TRBJ2-3
ASSALVTDTQY
>14|TRBV7-2|TRBJ2-3
ASSIEVARGPDTQY
>16|TRBV5-8|TRBJ1-2
ASSLGTAKSDYFYGYT
>13|TRBV15|TRBJ2-5
ATSGGQGRGETQY
>12|TRBV6-6|TRBJ1-1
ASSSWGVNTEAF
>12|TRBV7-2|TRBJ2-2
ASSSRTGTGELF
>11|TRBV10-3|TRBJ1-5
AIAGGSNQPQH
>12|TRBV5-1|TRBJ2-5
ASSQGTAQETQY
>12|TRBV7-2|TRBJ1-2
ASSDYRGQHGYT
>11|TRBV5-1|TRBJ2-3
ASSPIITDTQY
>11|TRBV7-2|TRBJ1-2
ASSRTGFDGYT
>11|TRBV12-3/TRBV12-4|TRBJ1-1
ASSLGPNTEAF
>11|TRBV2|TRBJ2-5
ASSEEMGETQY
>12|TRBV24-1|TRBJ2-1
ATGGQVSYNEQF
>14|TRBV4-1|TRBJ2-3
ASSQDSSTFTDTQY
>14|TRBV6-5|TRBJ1-6
ASAAPSTRGTGALH
>13|TRBV12-3/TRBV12-4|TRBJ1-5
ASRSGVSSNQPQH
>12|TRBV19|TRBJ2-5
ASRERGGLGTQY
>10|TRBV2|TRBJ1-2
ASNTGLYGYT
>15|TRBV2|TRBJ1-1
ASSGVEGYGGNTEAF
>16|TRBV14|TRBJ2-3
ASSQATPLAGFTDTQY
>13|TRBV5-1|TRBJ1-4
ASSFRQPKDEKLF
>11|TRBV12-3/TRBV12-4|TRBJ1-2
ASSLKGFGGYT
>12|TRBV7-2|TRBJ2-3
ASSKTTYTDTQY
>15|TRBV6-2/TRBV6-3|TRBJ2-5
ASNPRASGGGLKTQY
>9|TRBV12-3/TRBV12-4|TRBJ2-7
ASRGWAEQY
>13|TRBV15|TRBJ2-3
ATSEGGTSTDTQY
>12|TRBV29-1|TRBJ2-2
SVSDFKNTGELF
>12|TRBV12-3/TRBV12-4|TRBJ2-5
ASRHTIRGETQY
>10|TRBV20-1|TRBJ1-5
SAGTGDQPQH
>11|TRBV6-5|TRBJ1-1
ASSYLMNTEAF
>14|TRBV7-2|TRBJ2-1
ASSLRGGAGYNEQF
>16|TRBV27|TRBJ1-3
ASSLSGTGPRSGNTIY
>12|TRBV7-7|TRBJ1-6
ASSNGQFGSPLH
>11|TRBV7-2|TRBJ2-7
ASSRGGGSEQY
>12|TRBV3-1|TRBJ2-3
ASSHRGATDTQY
>13|TRBV20-1|TRBJ2-5
SARDATSWLETQY
>13|TRBV7-2|TRBJ2-7
ASSSTSGAFYEQY
>14|TRBV7-9|TRBJ1-1
ASSQGQGPLNTEAF
>12|TRBV7-9|TRBJ1-5
ASSPGQGWQPQH
>12|TRBV20-1|TRBJ2-3
SASKAGGPDTQY
>12|TRBV29-1|TRBJ2-1
SVETHPLYNEQF
>13|TRBV9|TRBJ2-3
ASSVGPSSTDTQY
>12|TRBV12-3/TRBV12-4|TRBJ2-7
ASGTGTGGYEQY
>13|TRBV4-1|TRBJ1-2
ASSQDRRGAYGYT
>12|TRBV4-2|TRBJ1-2
ASSPDMSGYGYT
>12|TRBV12-3/TRBV12-4|TRBJ1-4
ASSLTGAAEKLF
>12|TRBV7-2|TRBJ2-5
ASRERQAVETQY